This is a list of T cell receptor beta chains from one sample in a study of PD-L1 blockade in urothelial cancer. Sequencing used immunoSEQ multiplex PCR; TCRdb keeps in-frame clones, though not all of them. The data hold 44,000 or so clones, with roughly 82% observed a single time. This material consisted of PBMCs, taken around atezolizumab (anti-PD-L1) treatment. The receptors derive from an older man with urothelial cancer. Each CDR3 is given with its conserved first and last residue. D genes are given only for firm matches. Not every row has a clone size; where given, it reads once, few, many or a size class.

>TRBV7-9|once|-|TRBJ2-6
CASSQTRGSSGANVLTF
TGTGCCAGCAGCCAGACCCGGGGGAGCTCTGGGGCCAACGTCCTGACTTTC
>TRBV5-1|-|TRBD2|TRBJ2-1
CASSLISGGSSYNEQFF
TGCGCCAGCAGCCTAATTAGCGGGGGAAGCTCCTACAATGAGCAGTTCTTC
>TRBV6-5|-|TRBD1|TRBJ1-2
CASSRTGGAGYTF
TGTGCCAGCAGCCGAACAGGGGGCGCTGGCTACACCTTC
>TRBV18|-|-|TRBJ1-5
CASSPVGQPNQPQHF
TGTGCCAGCTCACCAGTAGGACAGCCAAATCAGCCCCAGCATTTT
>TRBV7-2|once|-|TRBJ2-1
CASSLGGTSLQGEQFF
TGTGCCAGCAGCTTAGGAGGGACTTCTCTCCAGGGTGAGCAGTTCTTC
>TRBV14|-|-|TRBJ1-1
CASSQEYPDSPGPFF
TGTGCCAGCAGCCAAGAATACCCCGACAGCCCCGGGCCTTTCTTT
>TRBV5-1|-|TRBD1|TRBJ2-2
CASSLWGQGLTGELFF
TGCGCCAGCAGCTTGTGGGGACAGGGTTTGACCGGGGAGCTGTTTTTT
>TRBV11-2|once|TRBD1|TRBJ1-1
CASSLNGQVNTEAFF
TGTGCCAGCAGCTTAAACGGACAGGTGAACACTGAAGCTTTCTTT
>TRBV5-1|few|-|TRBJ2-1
CASSLEGVPYNEQFF
TGCGCCAGCAGCTTAGAAGGGGTGCCCTACAATGAGCAGTTCTTC
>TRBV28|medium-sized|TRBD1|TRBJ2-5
CASSDRAGETQYF
TGTGCCAGCAGTGACAGGGCCGGAGAGACCCAGTACTTC
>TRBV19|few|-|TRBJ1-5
CASSRTASGNQPQHF
TGTGCCAGTAGTAGGACAGCGAGCGGCAATCAGCCCCAGCATTTT
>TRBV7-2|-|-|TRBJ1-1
CASSLLAQNTEAFF
TGTGCCAGCAGCTTACTTGCACAGAACACTGAAGCTTTCTTT
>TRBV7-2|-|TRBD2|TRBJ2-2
CASSLGRTSGILTGELFF
TGTGCCAGCAGCTTAGGGCGGACTAGCGGGATACTTACCGGGGAGCTGTTTTTT
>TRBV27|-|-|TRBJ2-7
CASSPRQSYEQYF
TGTGCCAGCAGTCCCCGACAGTCCTACGAGCAGTACTTC
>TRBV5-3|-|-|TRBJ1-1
CARSPTQGLGTEAFF
TGTGCCAGAAGCCCTACTCAGGGGCTGGGCACTGAAGCTTTCTTT
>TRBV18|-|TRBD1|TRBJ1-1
CASSTGQGAHTEAFF
TGTGCCAGCTCAACCGGACAGGGGGCACACACTGAAGCTTTCTTT
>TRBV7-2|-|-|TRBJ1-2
CASSLLWEGGYTF
TGTGCCAGCAGCTTATTGTGGGAGGGTGGCTACACCTTC
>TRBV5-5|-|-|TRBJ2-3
CASSLGRVSTDTQYF
TGTGCCAGCAGCTTGGGCCGGGTTAGCACAGATACGCAGTATTTT
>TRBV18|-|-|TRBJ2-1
CASSQADGYNEQFF
TGTGCCAGCTCACAGGCGGATGGCTACAATGAGCAGTTCTTC
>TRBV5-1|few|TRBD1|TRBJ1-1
CASSLTGEGYTEAFF
TGCGCCAGCAGCTTGACAGGGGAAGGGTACACTGAAGCTTTCTTT
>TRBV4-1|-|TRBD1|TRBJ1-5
CASSQGQGGNQPQHF
TGCGCCAGCAGCCAAGGACAGGGTGGGAACCAGCCCCAGCATTTT
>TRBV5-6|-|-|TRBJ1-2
CASSLTVNYGYTF
TGTGCCAGCAGCTTGACAGTTAACTATGGCTACACCTTC
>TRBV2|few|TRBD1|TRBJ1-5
CASRTGTGGLPQHF
TGTGCCAGCAGGACCGGGACAGGGGGCTTGCCCCAGCATTTT
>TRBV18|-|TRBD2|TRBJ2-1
CASSTFGLAGVPSYNEQFF
TGTGCCAGCTCCACCTTTGGACTAGCGGGAGTTCCCTCCTACAATGAGCAGTTCTTC
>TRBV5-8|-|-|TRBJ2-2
CASTQSQKSGELFF
TGTGCCAGCACCCAATCCCAAAAATCCGGGGAGCTGTTTTTT
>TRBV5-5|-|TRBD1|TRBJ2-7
CASSFRDRGSEQYF
TGTGCCAGCAGCTTCCGGGACAGGGGGAGCGAGCAGTACTTC
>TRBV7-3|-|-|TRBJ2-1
CASSPGFGTYNEQFF
TGTGCCAGCAGTCCGGGATTTGGGACCTACAATGAGCAGTTCTTC
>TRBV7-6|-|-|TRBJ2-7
CASSPDGYEQYF
TGTGCCAGCAGCCCCGACGGGTACGAGCAGTACTTC
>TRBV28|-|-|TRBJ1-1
CASIQVTEAFF
TGTGCCAGCATCCAGGTCACTGAAGCTTTCTTT
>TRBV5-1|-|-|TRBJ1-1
CASSLAGSRTEAFF
TGCGCCAGCAGCTTGGCCGGGAGTAGGACTGAAGCTTTCTTT
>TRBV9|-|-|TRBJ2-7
CASSVEDSGNEQYF
TGTGCCAGCAGCGTAGAGGACAGCGGGAACGAGCAGTACTTC
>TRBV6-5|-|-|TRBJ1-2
CASSLQGNYGYTF
TGTGCCAGCAGTTTACAGGGTAACTATGGCTACACCTTC
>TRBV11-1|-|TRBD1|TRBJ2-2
CASSEGQGRGGELFF
TGTGCCAGCAGCGAGGGACAGGGGCGAGGCGGGGAGCTGTTTTTT
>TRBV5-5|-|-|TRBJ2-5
CASRKIAAIAETQYF
TGTGCCAGCAGAAAAATAGCAGCTATAGCGGAGACCCAGTACTTC
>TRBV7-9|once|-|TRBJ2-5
CASSLAGTEQETQYF
TGTGCCAGCAGCTTAGCGGGGACTGAGCAAGAGACCCAGTACTTC
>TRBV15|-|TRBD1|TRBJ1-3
CATSRGAGGGNTIYF
TGTGCCACCAGCAGAGGAGCAGGGGGCGGAAACACCATATATTTT
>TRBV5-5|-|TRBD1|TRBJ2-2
CASTSDRGLNTGELFF
TGTGCCAGCACCTCTGACAGGGGGCTAAATACCGGGGAGCTGTTTTTT
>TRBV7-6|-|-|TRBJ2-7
CASSPSSYEQYF
TGTGCCAGCAGCCCGAGCTCCTACGAGCAGTACTTC
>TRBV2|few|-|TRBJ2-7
CASSESQGYYEQYF
TGTGCCAGCAGTGAATCCCAGGGTTACTACGAGCAGTACTTC
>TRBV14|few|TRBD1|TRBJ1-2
CASSHRGTGGSYGYTF
TGTGCCAGCAGCCACAGGGGGACAGGGGGCTCCTATGGCTACACCTTC
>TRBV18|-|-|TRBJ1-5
CASSDMGNQPQHF
TGTGCCAGCTCAGACATGGGCAATCAGCCCCAGCATTTT
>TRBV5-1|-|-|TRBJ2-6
CASSAGHRAGANVLTF
TGCGCCAGCAGCGCCGGCCACAGGGCTGGGGCCAACGTCCTGACTTTC
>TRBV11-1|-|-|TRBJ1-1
CASSLGRATEAFF
TGTGCCAGCAGCTTAGGGAGAGCCACTGAAGCTTTCTTT
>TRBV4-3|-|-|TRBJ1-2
CASSQDPTEARGGYTF
TGCGCCAGCAGCCAAGACCCGACAGAGGCGAGGGGGGGCTACACCTTC
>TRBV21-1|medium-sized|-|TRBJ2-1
CASSIRADRGHNEQFF
TGTGCCAGCAGCATTAGGGCCGACAGGGGCCACAATGAGCAGTTCTTC
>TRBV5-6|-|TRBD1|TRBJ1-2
CASSLGGTDGYTF
TGTGCCAGCAGCTTGGGCGGGACAGATGGCTACACCTTC
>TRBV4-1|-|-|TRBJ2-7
CASSQVRGYSYEQYF
TGCGCCAGCAGCCAAGTTAGGGGGTACTCCTACGAGCAGTACTTC
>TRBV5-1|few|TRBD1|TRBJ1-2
CASRDGQVGNYGYTF
TGCGCCAGCAGGGACGGACAGGTCGGAAACTATGGCTACACCTTC
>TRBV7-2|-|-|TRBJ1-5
CASSLDRQANQPQHF
TGTGCCAGCAGCTTAGATCGGCAGGCCAATCAGCCCCAGCATTTT
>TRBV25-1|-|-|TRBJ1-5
CASSESGVAAQHF
TGTGCCAGCAGTGAATCAGGGGTGGCGGCCCAGCATTTT
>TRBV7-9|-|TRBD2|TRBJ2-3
CASSIPQRGSTDTQYF
TGTGCCAGCAGCATCCCTCAGCGGGGGAGCACAGATACGCAGTATTTT
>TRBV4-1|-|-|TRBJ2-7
CASSPGGREQYF
TGCGCCAGCAGCCCCGGAGGACGGGAGCAGTACTTC